These T cell receptor beta chains were read from a single sample in a study of blood T cells in healthy people across ages. Each CDR3 protein gets one entry after TCRdb re-called the 5' RACE reads with MiXCR. The data hold fewer than 2 million distinct CDR3 sequences, with about two fifths observed a single time. The source material was blood. These receptors were obtained from a human donor in good health. CDR3s include the opening cysteine and the closing phenylalanine or tryptophan. Fields, in order: V gene, D gene, clone size, J gene, CDR3 protein, CDR3 DNA. The D gene is left open where the match is weak. Rows give clone size only sometimes, using once, few, many, or a class for an expanded clone.

V: TRBV5-1
D: TRBD1
size: -
J: TRBJ2-5
CDR3: CASSDSTGRETQYF
DNA: TGCGCCAGCAGCGATTCGACAGGGCGTGAGACCCAGTACTTC

V: TRBV7-2
D: TRBD1
size: few
J: TRBJ2-7
CDR3: CASSRSDRGREQYF
DNA: TGTGCCAGCAGCCGATCCGACAGGGGGCGAGAGCAGTACTTC

V: TRBV15
D: -
size: -
J: TRBJ2-1
CDR3: CATSSASGLNRDEQFF
DNA: TGTGCCACCAGCAGCGCCTCCGGGCTCAACCGAGACGAGCAGTTCTTC

V: TRBV7-3
D: -
size: -
J: TRBJ1-6
CDR3: CASSSQLGSPLHF
DNA: TGTGCCAGCAGCTCACAACTCGGATCACCCCTCCACTTT

V: TRBV6-5
D: -
size: -
J: TRBJ1-5
CDR3: CASSPGLTGRNQPQHF
DNA: TGTGCCAGCAGTCCCGGGCTGACAGGAAGAAATCAGCCCCAGCATTTT

V: TRBV7-9
D: -
size: -
J: TRBJ2-1
CDR3: CASSPRDTNNEQFF
DNA: TGTGCCAGCAGCCCCAGGGACACCAACAATGAGCAGTTCTTC

V: TRBV3-1
D: -
size: few
J: TRBJ1-4
CDR3: CASSQDSGIPREKLFF
DNA: TGTGCCAGCAGCCAAGATTCGGGGATACCTAGAGAAAAACTGTTTTTT

V: TRBV12-3/TRBV12-4
D: -
size: -
J: TRBJ2-3
CDR3: CASTSGSFGADTQYF
DNA: TGTGCCAGCACCTCAGGTAGTTTCGGAGCAGATACGCAGTATTTT

V: TRBV20-1
D: -
size: few
J: TRBJ1-4
CDR3: CSARWTGGVEKLFF
DNA: TGCAGTGCGAGATGGACGGGAGGGGTTGAAAAACTGTTTTTT

V: TRBV4-3
D: -
size: -
J: TRBJ1-5
CDR3: CASSQESTTGSSTQHF
DNA: TGCGCCAGCAGCCAAGAGTCCACTACAGGGTCCTCCACCCAGCATTTT

V: TRBV7-2
D: -
size: -
J: TRBJ1-4
CDR3: CATRIPGLPGKKLFF
DNA: TGTGCCACCCGGATCCCGGGACTTCCCGGCAAAAAACTGTTTTTT

V: TRBV4-1
D: TRBD2
size: few
J: TRBJ2-1
CDR3: CASSQRFQSSGQQFF
DNA: TGCGCCAGCAGCCAGCGCTTCCAATCTAGCGGACAGCAGTTCTTC

V: TRBV6-6
D: -
size: -
J: TRBJ1-1
CDR3: CASSYDGSNTEAFF
DNA: TGTGCCAGCAGTTACGACGGATCAAACACTGAAGCTTTCTTT

V: TRBV27
D: -
size: few
J: TRBJ1-1
CDR3: CASSPWATGIAEAFF
DNA: TGTGCCAGCAGCCCTTGGGCAACGGGTATTGCTGAAGCTTTCTTT

V: TRBV15
D: -
size: -
J: TRBJ2-7
CDR3: CATSRLGHYEQYF
DNA: TGTGCCACCAGCAGACTCGGGCACTACGAGCAGTACTTC

V: TRBV7-2
D: -
size: once
J: TRBJ2-5
CDR3: CVSSLVQETQYF
DNA: TGTGTCAGCAGCTTGGTCCAAGAGACCCAGTACTTC